This TCR beta chain was recovered during a study of T cells in Graves' hyperthyroidism and ophthalmopathy. The source material, RNA transcripts, was used to amplify TCR beta CDR3 regions. Using the HTBI primer set, a first-round RT-PCR was run on the TCR CDR3. A single record per CDR3 protein comes from TCRdb applying MiXCR to the multiplex PCR reads. The repertoire consists of about 270,000 distinct CDR3 sequences, with approximately 20% occurring once and the leading ten covering 50% to 75%. This CDR3 spans 15 amino acids. Germline V gives CDR1 SGHTA, CDR2 FQGNSA. V was shortened by 1 base and J by 0 bases, with 10 bases between the two germline ends.

The rearrangement joins TRBV7-2 to TRBJ2-7; weak D call: TRBD1 (5 bases). The clonotype originates from a man younger than 40 with Graves' ophthalmopathy. Sequencing was performed on blood. CDR3 sequence (DNA): TGTGCCAGCAGCTTAGGGCAGGGTTCCTCCTACGAGCAGTACTTC. It codes for CASSLGQGSSYEQYF. Together with reference TRBV7-2 and TRBJ2-7, the CDR3 gives the full variable domain: GAGVSQSPSNKVTEKGKDVELRCDPISGHTALYWYRQSLGQGLEFLIYFQGNSAPDKSGLPSDRFSAERTGGSVSTLTIQRTQQEDSAVYLCASSLGQGSSYEQYFGPGTRLTVT.